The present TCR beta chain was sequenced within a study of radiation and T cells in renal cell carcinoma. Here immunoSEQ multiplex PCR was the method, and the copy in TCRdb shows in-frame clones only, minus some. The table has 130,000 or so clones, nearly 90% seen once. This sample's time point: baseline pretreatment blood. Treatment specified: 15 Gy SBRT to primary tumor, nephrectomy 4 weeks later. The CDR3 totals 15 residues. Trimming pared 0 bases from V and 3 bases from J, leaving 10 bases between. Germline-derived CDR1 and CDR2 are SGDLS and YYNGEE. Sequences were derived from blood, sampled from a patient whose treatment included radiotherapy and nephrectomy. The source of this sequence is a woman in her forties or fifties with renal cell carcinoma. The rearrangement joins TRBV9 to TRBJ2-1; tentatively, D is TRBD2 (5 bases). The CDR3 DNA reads TGTGCCAGCAGCGTAGAACCGGGGAGCTACAATGAGCAGTTCTTC. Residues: CASSVEPGSYNEQFF.